This entry concerns a single TCR beta chain. What it binds is unknown. This entry belongs to a study of cytomegalovirus exposure and HLA in healthy donors. Study conclusions and caveats: Researchers counted about 150 TCR beta chains as cytomegalovirus-associated.

Both 60 Vbeta primers and 13 Jbeta primers went into the PCR. As handled by the study authors: Roughly 9.9 million shared chains were among the about 80 million unique TCR beta chains that a later analysis counted. TCRdb keeps only in-frame clones here, not all; method: immunoSEQ multiplex PCR. The DNA gave D and trimming, while V, J and clone size come from that table. The sample consists of about 180,000 clones, about 85% of them appearing once. The TCR was taken from a girl under 18 in good health and CMV-seropositive. Material: PBMCs.

For the CDR3, the DNA is TGTGCCAGCATTGGAGGGGTGAACACTGAAGCTTTCTTT. The encoded protein is CASIGGVNTEAFF. J is TRBJ1-1 and V is TRBV28; a weak D match, TRBD1 (5 bases). Germline CDR1 and CDR2: MDHEN and SYDVKM. Deletions cut 7 bases from V and 0 bases from J, with 9 bases between. CDR3 length: 13 amino acids.